Listed below are T cell receptor beta chains from one sample, sequenced in a study of memory CD4+ T cells and cytomegalovirus serostatus. Method: immunoSEQ multiplex PCR; TCRdb's copy keeps in-frame clones and lacks some. The sample includes 35,000 to 55,000 clones, roughly three quarters of them seen just once. Sequenced sample: memory CD4+ T cells from blood. Receptors were obtained from an adult in good health and CMV-seronegative. CDR3s include the opening cysteine and the closing phenylalanine or tryptophan. The order of the fields is clone size, J gene, V gene, D gene, CDR3 protein, CDR3 DNA. The D gene is left open where the match is weak. Clone size is shown for a subset of rows, as once, few, many or a class of expanded clone.

clone size: .
J gene: TRBJ1-1
V gene: TRBV5-4
D gene: .
CDR3 protein: CASSLGRTGMEEAFF
CDR3 DNA: TGTGCCAGCAGCTTAGGCCGGACCGGGATGGAGGAAGCTTTCTTT

clone size: .
J gene: TRBJ1-1
V gene: TRBV6-5
D gene: .
CDR3 protein: CASSFTRRGKNTEAFF
CDR3 DNA: TGTGCCAGCAGTTTCACGAGGAGAGGGAAGAACACTGAAGCTTTCTTT

clone size: .
J gene: TRBJ2-1
V gene: TRBV5-5
D gene: .
CDR3 protein: CASSFQGGRDEQFF
CDR3 DNA: TGTGCCAGCAGCTTCCAGGGGGGGCGGGATGAGCAGTTCTTC

clone size: .
J gene: TRBJ1-6
V gene: TRBV7-2
D gene: .
CDR3 protein: CASSPESVGAGNSPLHF
CDR3 DNA: TGTGCCAGCAGCCCGGAATCAGTGGGCGCCGGTAATTCACCCCTCCACTTT

clone size: .
J gene: TRBJ1-1
V gene: TRBV11-1
D gene: .
CDR3 protein: CASSRGNTEAFF
CDR3 DNA: TGTGCCAGCAGCCGGGGTAACACTGAAGCTTTCTTT

clone size: .
J gene: TRBJ1-6
V gene: TRBV30
D gene: .
CDR3 protein: CAWSDLLGSSYNSPLHF
CDR3 DNA: TGTGCCTGGAGTGACCTACTCGGGAGCTCCTATAATTCACCCCTCCACTTT

clone size: .
J gene: TRBJ2-6
V gene: TRBV19
D gene: .
CDR3 protein: CATRQEAGANVLTF
CDR3 DNA: TGTGCCACCCGGCAGGAGGCTGGGGCCAACGTCCTGACTTTC

clone size: .
J gene: TRBJ1-6
V gene: TRBV4-2
D gene: .
CDR3 protein: CASSQVQTGLGNSPLHF
CDR3 DNA: TGTGCCAGCAGCCAGGTACAGACAGGACTGGGGAATTCACCCCTCCACTTT

clone size: .
J gene: TRBJ2-5
V gene: TRBV11-1
D gene: TRBD1
CDR3 protein: CASSRDRGTETQYF
CDR3 DNA: TGTGCCAGCAGCCGTGACAGGGGTACCGAGACCCAGTACTTC

clone size: .
J gene: TRBJ1-2
V gene: TRBV6-5
D gene: TRBD1
CDR3 protein: CASSLTGNYGYTF
CDR3 DNA: TGTGCCAGCAGTTTGACAGGGAACTATGGCTACACCTTC

clone size: .
J gene: TRBJ2-5
V gene: TRBV5-1
D gene: .
CDR3 protein: CASSPGLQAQETQYF
CDR3 DNA: TGCGCCAGCAGCCCGGGCCTCCAGGCCCAAGAGACCCAGTACTTC

clone size: .
J gene: TRBJ1-5
V gene: TRBV10-3
D gene: .
CDR3 protein: CATSEGGSNQPQHF
CDR3 DNA: TGTGCCACCAGTGAAGGGGGGAGCAATCAGCCCCAGCATTTT

clone size: .
J gene: TRBJ1-5
V gene: TRBV27
D gene: .
CDR3 protein: CASSLNRAGSNQPQHF
CDR3 DNA: TGTGCCAGCAGCCTTAACAGGGCGGGGAGCAATCAGCCCCAGCATTTT

clone size: .
J gene: TRBJ2-5
V gene: TRBV7-2
D gene: TRBD2
CDR3 protein: CASSPRASGETQYF
CDR3 DNA: TGTGCCAGCAGCCCCCGCGCTAGCGGAGAGACCCAGTACTTC

clone size: .
J gene: TRBJ2-7
V gene: TRBV10-2
D gene: TRBD2
CDR3 protein: CASSEGLAGGNPYEQYF
CDR3 DNA: TGCGCCAGCAGTGAGGGACTAGCGGGGGGCAACCCTTACGAGCAGTACTTC

clone size: few
J gene: TRBJ2-7
V gene: TRBV25-1
D gene: TRBD1
CDR3 protein: CASRDRASYEQYF
CDR3 DNA: TGTGCCAGCAGGGACAGGGCATCCTACGAGCAGTACTTC

clone size: .
J gene: TRBJ1-2
V gene: TRBV11-3
D gene: .
CDR3 protein: CASSSDRAF
CDR3 DNA: TGTGCCAGCAGCTCAGACCGGGCCTTC

clone size: .
J gene: TRBJ2-4
V gene: TRBV5-6
D gene: TRBD2
CDR3 protein: CASSFRLAGGHTKNIQYF
CDR3 DNA: TGTGCCAGCAGCTTTCGTCTAGCGGGGGGTCATACCAAAAACATTCAGTACTTC

clone size: .
J gene: TRBJ1-4
V gene: TRBV4-3
D gene: .
CDR3 protein: CASSQEGRVNEKLFF
CDR3 DNA: TGCGCCAGCAGCCAAGAGGGCAGGGTTAATGAAAAACTGTTTTTT

clone size: few
J gene: TRBJ2-4
V gene: TRBV18
D gene: .
CDR3 protein: CASSPDRAKNIQYF
CDR3 DNA: TGTGCCAGCTCACCAGACAGAGCCAAAAACATTCAGTACTTC

clone size: .
J gene: TRBJ1-2
V gene: TRBV6-5
D gene: .
CDR3 protein: CASTQGQIRYGYTF
CDR3 DNA: TGTGCCAGCACCCAGGGCCAGATTCGGTATGGCTACACCTTC

clone size: .
J gene: TRBJ1-1
V gene: TRBV28
D gene: .
CDR3 protein: CASYPDLGTEAFF
CDR3 DNA: TGTGCCAGCTATCCAGACCTAGGCACTGAAGCTTTCTTT

clone size: .
J gene: TRBJ2-7
V gene: TRBV19
D gene: TRBD2
CDR3 protein: CASSTGRGYEQYF
CDR3 DNA: TGTGCCAGTAGTACAGGGAGGGGCTACGAGCAGTACTTC

clone size: .
J gene: TRBJ1-2
V gene: TRBV28
D gene: .
CDR3 protein: CASSSNYGYTF
CDR3 DNA: TGTGCCAGCAGTTCTAACTATGGCTACACCTTC

clone size: .
J gene: TRBJ2-5
V gene: TRBV4-1
D gene: .
CDR3 protein: CASSQGDTTWQETQYF
CDR3 DNA: TGCGCCAGCAGCCAAGGTGACACAACCTGGCAAGAGACCCAGTACTTC

clone size: few
J gene: TRBJ1-2
V gene: TRBV19
D gene: TRBD1
CDR3 protein: CASSPRDSFWPTDGYTF
CDR3 DNA: TGTGCCAGTTCCCCCCGGGACAGCTTTTGGCCTACGGATGGCTACACCTTC

clone size: few
J gene: TRBJ1-2
V gene: TRBV19
D gene: .
CDR3 protein: CASSMQGRDGYTF
CDR3 DNA: TGTGCCAGTAGTATGCAGGGAAGGGATGGCTACACCTTC

clone size: .
J gene: TRBJ1-5
V gene: TRBV7-2
D gene: TRBD1
CDR3 protein: CASSLQTGDNQPQHF
CDR3 DNA: TGTGCCAGCAGCTTACAGACAGGGGACAATCAGCCCCAGCATTTT

clone size: .
J gene: TRBJ1-1
V gene: TRBV9
D gene: .
CDR3 protein: CASSVNQGTEAFF
CDR3 DNA: TGTGCCAGCAGCGTAAATCAGGGTACTGAAGCTTTCTTT

clone size: few
J gene: TRBJ1-1
V gene: TRBV27
D gene: .
CDR3 protein: CASSLSRLNTEAFF
CDR3 DNA: TGTGCCAGCAGTTTGAGCAGGCTGAACACTGAAGCTTTCTTT

clone size: .
J gene: TRBJ2-6
V gene: TRBV2
D gene: TRBD1
CDR3 protein: CASSEDRVRAGANVLTF
CDR3 DNA: TGTGCCAGCAGTGAGGACAGGGTACGAGCTGGGGCCAACGTCCTGACTTTC

clone size: .
J gene: TRBJ1-2
V gene: TRBV6-1
D gene: .
CDR3 protein: CASSVTDDPYYGYTF
CDR3 DNA: TGTGCCAGCAGTGTGACAGACGACCCCTACTATGGCTACACCTTC

clone size: .
J gene: TRBJ2-7
V gene: TRBV5-1
D gene: .
CDR3 protein: CASSLELGGQYEQYF
CDR3 DNA: TGCGCCAGCAGCTTGGAGCTCGGGGGCCAATACGAGCAGTACTTC